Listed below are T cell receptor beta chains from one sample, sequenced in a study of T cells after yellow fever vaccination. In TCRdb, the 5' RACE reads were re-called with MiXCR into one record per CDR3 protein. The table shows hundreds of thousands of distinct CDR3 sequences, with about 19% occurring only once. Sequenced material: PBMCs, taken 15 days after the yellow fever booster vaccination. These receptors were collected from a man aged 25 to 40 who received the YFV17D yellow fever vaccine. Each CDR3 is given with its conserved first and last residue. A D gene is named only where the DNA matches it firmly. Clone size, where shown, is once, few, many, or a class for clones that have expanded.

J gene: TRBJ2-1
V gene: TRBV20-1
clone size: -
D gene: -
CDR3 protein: CSATPGARNNEQFF
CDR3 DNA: TGCAGTGCTACCCCAGGGGCCCGGAACAATGAGCAGTTCTTC

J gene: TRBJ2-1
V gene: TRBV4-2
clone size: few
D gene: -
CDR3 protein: CASQERVNEQFF
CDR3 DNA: TGTGCCAGCCAGGAGAGGGTTAATGAGCAGTTCTTC

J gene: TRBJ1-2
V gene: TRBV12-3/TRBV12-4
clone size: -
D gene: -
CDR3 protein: CASSDPGYGYTF
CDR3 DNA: TGTGCCAGCAGTGATCCGGGATATGGCTACACCTTC

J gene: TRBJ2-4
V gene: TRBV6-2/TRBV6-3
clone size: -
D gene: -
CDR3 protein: CASRTGWMGAKNIQYF
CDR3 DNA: TGTGCCAGCAGAACCGGATGGATGGGAGCCAAAAACATTCAGTACTTC

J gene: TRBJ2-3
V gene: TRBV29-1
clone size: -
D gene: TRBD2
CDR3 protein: CSVGLAGGGDTQYF
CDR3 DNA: TGCAGCGTTGGTCTAGCGGGAGGGGGAGATACGCAGTATTTT

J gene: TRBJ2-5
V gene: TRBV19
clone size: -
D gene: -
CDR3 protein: CASSKLSGIQETQYF
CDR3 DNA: TGTGCCAGTAGTAAACTGTCCGGGATCCAAGAGACCCAGTACTTC

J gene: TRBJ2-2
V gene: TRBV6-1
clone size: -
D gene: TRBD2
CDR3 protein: CASNPGGRTGELFF
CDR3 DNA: TGTGCCAGCAATCCGGGAGGACGTACCGGGGAGCTGTTTTTT

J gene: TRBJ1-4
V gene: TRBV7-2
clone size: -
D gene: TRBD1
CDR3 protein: CASSTGSGTVHEKLVF
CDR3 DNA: TGTGCCAGCAGCACCGGGTCGGGGACAGTACATGAAAAACTGGTTTTT

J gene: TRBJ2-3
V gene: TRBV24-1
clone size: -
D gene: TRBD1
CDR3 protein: CATSETGGRSTDTQYF
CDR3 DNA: TGTGCCACCAGTGAAACAGGGGGCCGGAGCACAGATACGCAGTATTTT

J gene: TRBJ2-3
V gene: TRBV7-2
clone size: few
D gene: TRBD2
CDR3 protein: CASSRRIAGGSDTQYF
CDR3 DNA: TGTGCCAGCAGCCGACGGATAGCGGGAGGGTCAGATACGCAGTATTTT

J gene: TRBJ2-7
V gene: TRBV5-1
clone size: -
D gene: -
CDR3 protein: CASRSSPGRNEQYF
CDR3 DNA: TGCGCCAGTCGATCTTCCCCTGGGAGGAACGAGCAGTACTTC

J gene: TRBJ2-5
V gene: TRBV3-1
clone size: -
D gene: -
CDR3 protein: CASSIRDRETQYF
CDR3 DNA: TGTGCCAGCAGCATACGAGACAGGGAGACCCAGTACTTC

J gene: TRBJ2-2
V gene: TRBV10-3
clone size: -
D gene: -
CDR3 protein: CAINSGNNTGELFF
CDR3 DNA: TGTGCCATCAACTCGGGTAACAACACCGGGGAGCTGTTTTTT

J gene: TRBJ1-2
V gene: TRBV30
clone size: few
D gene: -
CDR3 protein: CAWSINRNGYTF
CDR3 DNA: TGTGCCTGGAGTATTAATCGCAATGGCTACACCTTC

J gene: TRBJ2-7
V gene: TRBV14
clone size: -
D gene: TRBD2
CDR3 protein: CASSRPLWLAGGVSEQYF
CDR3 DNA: TGTGCCAGCAGCCGGCCTTTGTGGCTAGCGGGAGGAGTATCCGAGCAGTACTTC

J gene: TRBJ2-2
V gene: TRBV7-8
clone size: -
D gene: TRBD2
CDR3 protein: CACSLISGSANTGELFF
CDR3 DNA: TGTGCCTGCAGCTTAATAAGCGGGAGTGCAAACACCGGGGAGCTGTTTTTT

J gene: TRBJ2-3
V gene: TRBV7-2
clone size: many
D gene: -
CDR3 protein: CASSGADTQYF
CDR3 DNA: TGTGCCAGTTCGGGGGCAGATACGCAGTATTTT

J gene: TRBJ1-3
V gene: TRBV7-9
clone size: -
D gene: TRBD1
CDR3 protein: CASSSPGQEDTIYF
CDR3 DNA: TGTGCCAGCAGCTCCCCCGGACAGGAGGACACCATATATTTT

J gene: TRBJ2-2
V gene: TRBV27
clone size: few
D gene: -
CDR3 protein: CASSVGSPSGELFF
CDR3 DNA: TGTGCCAGCAGTGTAGGGAGTCCGTCCGGGGAGCTGTTTTTT

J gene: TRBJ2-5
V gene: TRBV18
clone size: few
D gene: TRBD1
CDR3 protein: CASSLIRPLQGAETQYF
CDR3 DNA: TGTGCCAGCTCTCTAATAAGGCCTTTACAGGGGGCGGAGACCCAGTACTTC

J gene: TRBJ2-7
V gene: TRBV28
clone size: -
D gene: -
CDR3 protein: CASSPRDGISYEQYF
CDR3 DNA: TGTGCCAGCAGTCCGAGGGACGGTATTTCCTACGAGCAGTACTTC

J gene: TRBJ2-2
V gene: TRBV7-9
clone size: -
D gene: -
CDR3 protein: CASSFYEDTGELFF
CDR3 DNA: TGTGCCAGCAGCTTCTACGAGGACACCGGGGAGCTGTTTTTT

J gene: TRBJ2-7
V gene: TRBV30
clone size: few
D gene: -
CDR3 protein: CAWSVLGYEQYF
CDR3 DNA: TGTGCCTGGAGTGTACTAGGATACGAGCAGTACTTC

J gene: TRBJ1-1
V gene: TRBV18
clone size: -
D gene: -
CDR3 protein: CASSPSRGGRNTEAFF
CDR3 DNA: TGTGCCAGCTCACCTTCGAGGGGCGGACGGAACACTGAAGCTTTCTTT

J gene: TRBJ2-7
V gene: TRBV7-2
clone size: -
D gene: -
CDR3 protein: CASRVANEQYF
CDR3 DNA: TGTGCCAGCAGAGTAGCTAATGAGCAGTACTTC

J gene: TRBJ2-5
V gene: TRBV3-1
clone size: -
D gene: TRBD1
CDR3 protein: CASSQGGGQGATQYF
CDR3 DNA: TGTGCCAGCAGCCAAGGTGGGGGACAGGGGGCGACCCAGTACTTC

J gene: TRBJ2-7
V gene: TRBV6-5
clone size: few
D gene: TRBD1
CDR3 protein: CASSPGQASFADF
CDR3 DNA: TGTGCCAGCTCACCGGGACAGGCTTCTTTTGCGGACTTC

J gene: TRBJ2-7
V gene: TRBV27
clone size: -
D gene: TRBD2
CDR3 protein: CASSNSGRAQYF
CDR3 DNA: TGTGCCAGCAGCAATAGCGGGAGGGCCCAGTACTTC

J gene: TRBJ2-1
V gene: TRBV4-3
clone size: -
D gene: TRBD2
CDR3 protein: CASSQDPGTSGYNEQFF
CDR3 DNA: TGCGCCAGCAGCCAAGATCCCGGGACTAGCGGGTACAATGAGCAGTTCTTC

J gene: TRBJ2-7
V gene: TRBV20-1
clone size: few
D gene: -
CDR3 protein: CSAQTRGPLGEQYF
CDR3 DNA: TGCAGTGCCCAGACCCGCGGCCCCCTGGGGGAGCAGTACTTC

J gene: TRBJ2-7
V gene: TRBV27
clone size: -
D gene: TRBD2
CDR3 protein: CASSSRPPRTSENYEQYF
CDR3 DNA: TGTGCCAGCAGTTCACGCCCCCCCCGGACTAGCGAGAATTACGAGCAGTACTTC

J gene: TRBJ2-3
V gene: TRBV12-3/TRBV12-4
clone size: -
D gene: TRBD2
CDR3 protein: CASSLQAGNTDTQYF
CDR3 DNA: TGTGCCAGCAGTTTACAAGCGGGGAACACAGATACGCAGTATTTT

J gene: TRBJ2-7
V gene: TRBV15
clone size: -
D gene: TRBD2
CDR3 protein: CATSRPTLAGTYEQYF
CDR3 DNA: TGTGCCACCAGCAGACCTACCTTAGCGGGAACCTACGAGCAGTACTTC

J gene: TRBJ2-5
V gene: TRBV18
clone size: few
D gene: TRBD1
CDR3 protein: CASSLTGGSFETQYF
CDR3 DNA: TGTGCCAGCTCGCTGACAGGGGGAAGTTTTGAGACCCAGTACTTC

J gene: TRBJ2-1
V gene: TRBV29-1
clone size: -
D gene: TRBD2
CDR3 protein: CSVEFSGRFRQFF
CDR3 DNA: TGCAGCGTTGAATTTAGCGGGAGATTTAGGCAGTTCTTC

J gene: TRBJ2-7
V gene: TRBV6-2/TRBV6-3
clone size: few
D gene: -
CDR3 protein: CASSYGTHEQYF
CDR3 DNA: TGTGCCAGCAGTTACGGGACCCACGAGCAGTACTTC

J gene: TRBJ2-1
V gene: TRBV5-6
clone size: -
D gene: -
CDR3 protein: CASTLAVAEEQFF
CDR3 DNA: TGTGCCAGCACCCTAGCAGTAGCAGAAGAGCAGTTCTTC

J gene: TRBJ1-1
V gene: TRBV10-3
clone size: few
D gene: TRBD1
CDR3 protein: CAISENRGGAEAFF
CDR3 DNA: TGTGCCATCAGTGAGAACAGGGGAGGTGCTGAAGCTTTCTTT

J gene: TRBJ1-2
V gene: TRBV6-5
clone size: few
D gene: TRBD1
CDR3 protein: CASSYTSGTGGNYGYTF
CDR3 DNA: TGTGCCAGCAGTTACACCTCCGGGACAGGGGGGAACTATGGCTACACCTTC

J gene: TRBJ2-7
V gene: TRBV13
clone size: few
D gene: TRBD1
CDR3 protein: CASRPRGRKYEQYF
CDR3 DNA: TGTGCCAGCAGACCCAGGGGGCGAAAATACGAGCAGTACTTC

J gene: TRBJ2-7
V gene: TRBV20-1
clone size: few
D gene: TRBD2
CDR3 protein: CSAGTGTSGAYEQYF
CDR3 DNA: TGCAGTGCTGGCACAGGGACTAGCGGGGCCTACGAGCAGTACTTC

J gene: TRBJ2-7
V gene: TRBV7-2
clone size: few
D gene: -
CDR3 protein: CASSSGVSYEQYF
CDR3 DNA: TGTGCCAGCAGCTCAGGGGTCTCCTACGAGCAGTACTTC

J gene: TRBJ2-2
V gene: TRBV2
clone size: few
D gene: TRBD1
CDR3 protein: CASRTGQGDTGELFF
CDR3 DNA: TGTGCCAGCAGGACGGGACAGGGTGACACCGGGGAGCTGTTTTTT

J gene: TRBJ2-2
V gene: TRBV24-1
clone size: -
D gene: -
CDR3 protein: CATSDLGNPGELFF
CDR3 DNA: TGTGCCACCAGTGATTTGGGGAACCCCGGGGAGCTGTTTTTT

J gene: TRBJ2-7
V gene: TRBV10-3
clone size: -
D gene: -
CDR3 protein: CATRPNSYEQYF
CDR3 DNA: TGTGCCACCCGACCTAACTCCTACGAGCAGTACTTC

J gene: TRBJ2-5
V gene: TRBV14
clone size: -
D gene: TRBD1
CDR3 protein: CASSQIPGQGATTQYF
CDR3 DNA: TGTGCCAGCAGCCAGATCCCGGGACAGGGAGCAACGACCCAGTACTTC

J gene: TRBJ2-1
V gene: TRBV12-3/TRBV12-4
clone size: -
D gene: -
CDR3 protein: CASSPLGLSSYNEQFF
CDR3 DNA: TGTGCCAGCAGTCCACTAGGCCTTTCGTCCTACAATGAGCAGTTCTTC

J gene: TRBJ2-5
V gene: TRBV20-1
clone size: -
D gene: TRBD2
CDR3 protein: CSAPQTSGSIFGQETQYF
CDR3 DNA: TGCAGTGCTCCTCAGACTAGCGGGAGTATATTCGGACAAGAGACCCAGTACTTC

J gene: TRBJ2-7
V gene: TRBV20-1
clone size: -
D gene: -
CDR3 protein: CSAIMGRNEQYF
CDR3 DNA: TGCAGTGCTATAATGGGAAGGAACGAGCAGTACTTC

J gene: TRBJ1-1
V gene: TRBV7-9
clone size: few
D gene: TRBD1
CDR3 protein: CASSLALSGGRNTEAFF
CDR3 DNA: TGTGCCAGCAGCTTAGCGCTCTCAGGGGGCCGGAACACTGAAGCTTTCTTT

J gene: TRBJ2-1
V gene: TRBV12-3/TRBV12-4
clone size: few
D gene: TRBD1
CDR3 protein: CASSRWTGAYNEQFF
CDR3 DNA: TGTGCCAGCAGCAGGTGGACAGGGGCATACAATGAGCAGTTCTTC

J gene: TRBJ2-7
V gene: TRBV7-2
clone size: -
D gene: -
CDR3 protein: CASSATRASYEQYF
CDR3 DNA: TGTGCCAGCAGCGCTACTAGGGCTAGCTACGAGCAGTACTTC